This section outlines one T cell receptor beta chain sequence together with its context. The data stem from a study of blood T cell repertoires in COVID-19. Study background: COVID-19 samples, acute and convalescent, were from the United States, Italy and Spain. The analysed material was cDNA or gDNA that came from T cells, B-cell-depleted T cells, or PBMCs.

The CDR3 covers 15 residues. Trimming at V came to 1 base and at J to 5 bases, leaving 6 bases not matched to a gene. Germline values: CDR1 KGHSH, CDR2 LQKENI. Original data processing: Amplification of reference gene primers was used by the study to estimate nucleated cell counts. This table comes from immunoSEQ multiplex PCR, and its TCRdb copy is limited to in-frame clones, with some not included. For V, J and clone size, that table is used; D and trimming come from the DNA. The sample consists of around 220,000 clones, just over 85% of them appearing once. This chain links TRBV18 with TRBJ2-3, with 7 positions matching TRBD1. This TCR came from a man in his fifties or sixties with acute or convalescent COVID-19. The sequenced sample consisted of peripheral blood. CDR3 sequence: CASSPQQGRRDTQYF. The CDR3 coding sequence is TGTGCCAGCTCACCACAACAGGGGCGGAGAGATACGCAGTATTTT.